The 17 T cell receptor beta chains reported below all come from one sample, sequenced in a study of blood T cell repertoires in COVID-19. Sequencing was performed with immunoSEQ multiplex PCR; in TCRdb, only in-frame clones are kept and a portion is missing. The table shows hundreds of thousands of clones, with 92% occurring only once. The sequencing input was peripheral blood. All receptors derive from a man between 60 and 75 years old with COVID-19, enrolled during active disease.

The V and J genes are TRBV9 and TRBJ2-2; TRBD2 might be the D (6 bases). The V end was cut by 0 bases, the J end by 4 bases, with 13 bases between. This CDR3 region has 16 residues. The germline gives CDR1 SGDLS, CDR2 YYNGEE. The CDR3, as DNA: TGTGCCAGCAGCGTAGAATGGCAGGGAGGCACCGGGGAGCTGTTTTTT. Translation gives CASSVEWQGGTGELFF.

This chain links TRBV5-1 with TRBJ2-3; 10 positions agree with TRBD1. Germline assignment: CDR1 SGHRS and CDR2 YFSETQ. With 0 bases clipped from V and 4 bases from J, the junction kept 5 bases outside the gene matches. This CDR3 is built from 16 residues. In DNA, the CDR3 is TGCGCCAGCAGCTTGGCTGGGGACAGGGGCTCAGATACGCAGTATTTT. It translates to CASSLAGDRGSDTQYF.

This chain uses TRBV5-1 with TRBJ2-7; weak D call: TRBD1 (6 bases). V shed 5 bases and J shed 0 bases, with 15 bases lying between them. Germline CDR1 reads SGHRS; CDR2 reads YFSETQ. The length of the CDR3 is 15 residues. CDR3: CASRAQGTGSYEQYF. The CDR3 DNA is TGCGCCAGCAGAGCACAGGGTACGGGCTCCTACGAGCAGTACTTC.

The chain recombines TRBV28 with TRBJ2-7; the D gene is possibly TRBD1 (6 bases). Germline V gene sequence: CDR1 MDHEN, CDR2 SYDVKM. CDR3 length: 13 amino acids. The V and J ends lost 6 bases and 3 bases respectively, with 12 bases between them. CDR3 bases: TGTGCCAGCAGGCAAGGACAGCACTACGAGCAGTACTTC. It encodes CASRQGQHYEQYF.

The genes are TRBV24-1 and TRBJ2-7; TRBD2 might be the D (6 bases). V was clipped by 10 bases and J by 1 base, with 16 bases between them. CDR3 length equals 14 residues. Germline V lookup: CDR1 KGHDR, CDR2 SFDVKD. CDR3 protein: CATSTGRGSYEQYF. Written as DNA, the CDR3 is TGTGCCACATCAACCGGACGGGGGTCCTACGAGCAGTACTTC.

This clone has just one count. The V call is TRBV30, the J call TRBJ1-6; 9 bases map to TRBD1. Germline V gene data show CDR1 as GTSNPN and CDR2 as SVGIG (reference sequence). V lost 7 bases, J lost 9 bases, and 10 bases stayed unmatched. CDR3 size: 14 residues. The chain's CDR3 is CASESGTGTSPLHF. DNA for the CDR3: TGTGCCTCCGAATCCGGGACAGGGACTTCACCCCTCCACTTT.

The chain uses TRBV7-2 and TRBJ2-7, with a possible D match to TRBD1 (6 bases). The CDR3 contains 13 residues. Germline CDR1 is SGHTA and CDR2 is FQGNSA. With 5 bases removed from V and 7 bases from J, the gap between germline ends came to 15 bases. Here the CDR3 reads CASSARTGMEQYF. Written as DNA, the CDR3 is TGTGCCAGCAGCGCCAGAACAGGGATGGAGCAGTACTTC.

The gene calls are TRBV4-2 and TRBJ1-4; a possible D gene is TRBD1 (6 bases). The V and J ends lost 5 bases and 5 bases respectively, with 12 bases between them. The length of the CDR3 is 14 residues. CDR1 is LGHNA and CDR2 is YNFKEQ in the germline V gene. The CDR3 nucleotides read TGTGCCAGCAGCAAAGGACAGTCAAATGAAAAACTGTTTTTT. It specifies CASSKGQSNEKLFF.

The chain couples TRBV27 to TRBJ2-5; D remains ambiguous. The germline V and J ends were trimmed by 1 base and 1 base, with 7 bases remaining between them. There are 14 residues in the CDR3. CDR1 is MNHEY and CDR2 is SMNVEV in the germline V gene (reference sequence). CDR3: CASSLYRSQETQYF. For the CDR3, the DNA is TGTGCCAGCAGTTTATATCGGTCCCAAGAGACCCAGTACTTC.

The chain recombines TRBV11-2 with TRBJ1-6, with 7 positions matching TRBD1. CDR3 length equals 18 residues. The germline V gene encodes CDR1 SGHAT and CDR2 FQNNGV. V trimming: 1 base; J trimming: 2 bases; junction bases outside the gene matches: 8. CDR3 in amino acids: CASSLGPLRGPYNSPLHF. CDR3 bases: TGTGCCAGCAGCTTAGGTCCCCTTAGGGGGCCCTATAATTCACCCCTCCACTTT.

In DNA, the CDR3 is TGTGCCAGCAGTTCCCTTAGACAGGGTCCCAGCTACGAGCAGTACTTC. As protein: CASSSLRQGPSYEQYF. This chain connects TRBV28 to TRBJ2-7, with 7 bases fitting TRBD1. V lost 4 bases and J lost 3; bases outside the gene matches: 12. CDR3 length: 16 amino acids. The germline V gene encodes CDR1 MDHEN and CDR2 SYDVKM.

This clone was observed once. The CDR3 bases are TGTGCCAGCAGCTTGTACGGAGCCGACAATGAGCAGTTCTTC. Protein product: CASSLYGADNEQFF. The chain links TRBV7-2 to TRBJ2-1, with no clear D. Trimming left V 3 bases short and J 5 bases short, with 11 bases between. Germline CDR1 reads SGHTA; CDR2 reads FQGNSA. CDR3 length: 14 amino acids.

This chain connects TRBV2 to TRBJ2-3; weak D call: TRBD2 (6 bases). V lost 3 bases and J 3 bases, leaving 22 bases between the germline ends. The CDR3 spans 18 residues. The germline V gene encodes CDR1 SNHLY and CDR2 FYNNEI. As DNA, the CDR3 is TGTGCCAGCAGTGACGCCGGGACCTGGGGCGGGAAAACAGATACGCAGTATTTT. Encoded protein: CASSDAGTWGGKTDTQYF.

A single count supports this clone. V usage is TRBV6-5 and J usage is TRBJ2-7; no definite D call. There are 11 residues in the CDR3. V gave up 7 bases and J gave up 4 bases, with 8 bases separating them. Germline CDR1 reads MNHEY; CDR2 reads SVGAGI. The CDR3 spells CASKTNYEQYF. The CDR3 DNA reads as TGTGCCAGCAAAACTAATTACGAGCAGTACTTC.

The chain carries TRBV5-4 and TRBJ2-1; D might be TRBD2 (6 bases). This CDR3 is 13 amino acids long. In germline, CDR1 is SGHNT, CDR2 YYREEE (reference sequence). The germline V and J ends were trimmed by 4 bases and 4 bases, with 9 bases remaining between them. CDR3 region: CASSGDSYNEQFF. The CDR3 DNA reads TGTGCCAGCAGCGGGGACTCGTACAATGAGCAGTTCTTC.

The chain uses TRBV27 and TRBJ2-7; 14 bases are a match to TRBD2. J gave up 4 bases and V 4 bases, and 6 bases lay outside the gene matches. Germline V lookup: CDR1 MNHEY, CDR2 SMNVEV (reference sequence). The CDR3 extends over 16 amino acids. The CDR3 sequence: CASSSLGTSGSYEQYF. Written as DNA, the CDR3 is TGTGCCAGCAGTTCCCTCGGGACTAGCGGGAGTTACGAGCAGTACTTC.

CDR3 in DNA: TGTGCCAGCCGCCGACTAGCGGGAGGGGGACGGCAGTACTTC. Protein: CASRRLAGGGRQYF. The V gene is TRBV2, the J gene TRBJ2-7, with TRBD2 identical over 14 bases. This CDR3 is built from 14 residues. Trimming took 8 bases from V and 9 from J; bases not matched to a gene: 9. Germline CDR1 is SNHLY and CDR2 is FYNNEI.